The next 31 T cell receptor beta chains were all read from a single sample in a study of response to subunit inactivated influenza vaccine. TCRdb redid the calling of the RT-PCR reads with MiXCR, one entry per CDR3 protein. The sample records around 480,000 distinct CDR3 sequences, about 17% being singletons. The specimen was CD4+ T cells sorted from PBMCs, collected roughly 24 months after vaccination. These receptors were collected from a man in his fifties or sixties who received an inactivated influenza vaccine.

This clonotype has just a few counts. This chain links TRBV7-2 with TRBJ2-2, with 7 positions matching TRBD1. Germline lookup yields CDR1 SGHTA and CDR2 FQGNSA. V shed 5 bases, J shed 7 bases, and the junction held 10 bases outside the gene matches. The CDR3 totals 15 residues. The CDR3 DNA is TGTGCCAGCAGCCCGTCGACAGGGCTGGGCGGGGAGCTGTTTTTT. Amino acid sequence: CASSPSTGLGGELFF.

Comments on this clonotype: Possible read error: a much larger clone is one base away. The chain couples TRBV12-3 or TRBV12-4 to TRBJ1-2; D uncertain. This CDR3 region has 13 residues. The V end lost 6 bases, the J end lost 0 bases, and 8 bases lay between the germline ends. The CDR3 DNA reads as TGTGCCAGCAGGGTGCCTGCTAACTATGGCTACACCTTC. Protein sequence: CASRVPANYGYTF.

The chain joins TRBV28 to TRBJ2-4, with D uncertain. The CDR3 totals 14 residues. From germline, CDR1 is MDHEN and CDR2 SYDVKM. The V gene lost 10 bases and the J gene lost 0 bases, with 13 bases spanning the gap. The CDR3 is CATQRALAKNIQYF. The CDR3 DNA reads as TGTGCCACCCAGCGAGCCCTAGCCAAAAACATTCAGTACTTC.

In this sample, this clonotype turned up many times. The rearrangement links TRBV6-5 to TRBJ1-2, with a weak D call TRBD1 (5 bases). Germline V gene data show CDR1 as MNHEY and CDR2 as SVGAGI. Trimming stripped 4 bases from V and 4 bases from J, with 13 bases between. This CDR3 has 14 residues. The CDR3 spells CASSSTAASYGYTF. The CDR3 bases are TGTGCCAGCAGTTCGACAGCCGCTAGCTATGGCTACACCTTC.

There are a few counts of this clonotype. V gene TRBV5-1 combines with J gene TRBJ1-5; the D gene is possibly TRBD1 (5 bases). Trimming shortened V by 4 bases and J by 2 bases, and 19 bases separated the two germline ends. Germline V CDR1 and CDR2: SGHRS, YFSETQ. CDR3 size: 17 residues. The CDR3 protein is CASSPRTRARGNQPQHF. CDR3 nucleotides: TGCGCCAGCAGCCCAAGGACACGGGCCCGAGGCAATCAGCCCCAGCATTTT.

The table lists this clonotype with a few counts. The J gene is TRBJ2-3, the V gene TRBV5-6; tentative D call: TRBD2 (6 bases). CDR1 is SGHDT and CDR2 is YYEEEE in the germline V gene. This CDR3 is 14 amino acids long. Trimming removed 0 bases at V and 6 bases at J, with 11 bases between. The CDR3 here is CASSLGAGRDTQYF. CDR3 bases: TGTGCCAGCAGCTTGGGGGCAGGGAGGGATACGCAGTATTTT.

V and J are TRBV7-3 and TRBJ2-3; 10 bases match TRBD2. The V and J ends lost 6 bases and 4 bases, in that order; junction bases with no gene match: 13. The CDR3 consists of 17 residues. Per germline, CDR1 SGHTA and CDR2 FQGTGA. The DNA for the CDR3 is TGTGCCAGCAGTCAAGGGGCTAGCGGGAGTACGGCAGATACGCAGTATTTT. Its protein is CASSQGASGSTADTQYF.

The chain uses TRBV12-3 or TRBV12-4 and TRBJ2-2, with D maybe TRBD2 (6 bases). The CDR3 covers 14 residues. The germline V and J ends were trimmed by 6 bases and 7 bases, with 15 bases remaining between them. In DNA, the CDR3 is TGTGCCAGCAGGCCACTAGCAAGGGTCGGGGAGCTGTTTTTT. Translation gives CASRPLARVGELFF.

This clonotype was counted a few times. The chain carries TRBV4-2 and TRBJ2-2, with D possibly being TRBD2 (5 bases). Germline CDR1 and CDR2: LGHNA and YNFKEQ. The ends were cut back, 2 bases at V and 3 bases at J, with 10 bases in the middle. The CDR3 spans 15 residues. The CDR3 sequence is CASSQPRGDTGELFF. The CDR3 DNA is TGTGCCAGCAGCCAACCTCGGGGAGACACCGGGGAGCTGTTTTTT.

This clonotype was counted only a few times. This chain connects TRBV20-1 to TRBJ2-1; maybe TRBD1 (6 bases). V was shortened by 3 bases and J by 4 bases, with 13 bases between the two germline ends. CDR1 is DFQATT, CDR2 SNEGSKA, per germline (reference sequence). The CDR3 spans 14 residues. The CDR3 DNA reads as TGCAGTGCTAGGGGGCAGGGGATTTACAATGAGCAGTTCTTC. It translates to CSARGQGIYNEQFF.

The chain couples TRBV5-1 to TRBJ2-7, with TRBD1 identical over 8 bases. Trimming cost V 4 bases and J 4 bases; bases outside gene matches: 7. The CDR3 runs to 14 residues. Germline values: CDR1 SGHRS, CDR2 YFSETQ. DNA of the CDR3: TGCGCCAGCAGCCTAGGGACAGGCAATTACGAGCAGTACTTC. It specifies CASSLGTGNYEQYF.

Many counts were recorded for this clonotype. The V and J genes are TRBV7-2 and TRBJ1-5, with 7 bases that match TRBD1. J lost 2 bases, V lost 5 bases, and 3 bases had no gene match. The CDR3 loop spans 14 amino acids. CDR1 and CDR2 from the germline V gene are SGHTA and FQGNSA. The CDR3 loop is CASSLDRGNQPQHF. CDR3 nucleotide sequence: TGTGCCAGCAGCCTTGACAGGGGCAATCAGCCCCAGCATTTT.

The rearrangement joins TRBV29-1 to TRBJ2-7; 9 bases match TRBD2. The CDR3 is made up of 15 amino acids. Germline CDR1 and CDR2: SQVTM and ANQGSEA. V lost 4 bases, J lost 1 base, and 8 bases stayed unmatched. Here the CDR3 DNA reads TGCAGCGTTGCCCCGACGACTAGCGGTTCCTACGAGCAGTACTTC. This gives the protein CSVAPTTSGSYEQYF.

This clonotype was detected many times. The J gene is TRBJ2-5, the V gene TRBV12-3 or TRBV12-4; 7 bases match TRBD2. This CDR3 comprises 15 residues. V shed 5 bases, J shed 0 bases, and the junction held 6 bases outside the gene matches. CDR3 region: CASSAGRLYQETQYF. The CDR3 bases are TGTGCCAGCAGTGCCGGGAGGCTGTACCAAGAGACCCAGTACTTC.

CDR3: CASRRFAEAFF. As DNA, the CDR3 is TGTGCCAGCAGAAGATTCGCTGAAGCTTTCTTT. The chain carries TRBV6-5 and TRBJ1-1; D gene ambiguous. CDR1 is MNHEY and CDR2 is SVGAGI in the germline V gene. The CDR3 extends over 11 amino acids. V shed 6 bases and J shed 6 bases, with 8 bases lying between them.

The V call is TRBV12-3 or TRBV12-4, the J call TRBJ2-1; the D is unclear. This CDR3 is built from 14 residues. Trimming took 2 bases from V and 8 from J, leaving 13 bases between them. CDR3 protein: CASSLRAGIYEQFF. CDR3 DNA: TGTGCCAGCAGTTTAAGGGCAGGTATCTATGAGCAGTTCTTC.

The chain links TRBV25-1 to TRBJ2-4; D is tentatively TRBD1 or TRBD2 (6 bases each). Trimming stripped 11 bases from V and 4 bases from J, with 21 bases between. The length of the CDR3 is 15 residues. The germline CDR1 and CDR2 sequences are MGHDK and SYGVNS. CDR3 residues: CAGPPGQLAKNIQYF. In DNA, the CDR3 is TGTGCCGGACCACCGGGACAACTAGCTAAAAACATTCAGTACTTC.

CDR3 amino acids: CSARDLPRGSYEQYF. The CDR3 region has the DNA TGCAGTGCTAGAGATCTCCCTAGAGGGTCCTACGAGCAGTACTTC. The chain recombines TRBV20-1 with TRBJ2-7; D possibly corresponds to TRBD2 (5 bases). Between the trimmed V and J ends, which lost 0 bases and 1 base, there was a span of 13 bases. The V gene's germline CDR1 is DFQATT and CDR2 SNEGSKA (reference sequence). The CDR3 consists of 15 residues.

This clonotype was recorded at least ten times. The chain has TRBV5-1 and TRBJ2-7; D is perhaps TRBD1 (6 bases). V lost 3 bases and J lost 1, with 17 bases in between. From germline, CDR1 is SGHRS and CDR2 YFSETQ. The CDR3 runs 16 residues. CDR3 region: CASSYSQLQGSYEQYF. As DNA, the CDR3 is TGCGCCAGCAGCTACTCCCAATTACAGGGATCCTACGAGCAGTACTTC. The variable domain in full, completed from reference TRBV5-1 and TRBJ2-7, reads KAGVTQTPRYLIKTRGQQVTLSCSPISGHRSVSWYQQTPGQGLQFLFEYFSETQRNKGNFPGRFSGRQFSNSRSEMNVSTLELGDSALYLCASSYSQLQGSYEQYFGPGTRLTVT.

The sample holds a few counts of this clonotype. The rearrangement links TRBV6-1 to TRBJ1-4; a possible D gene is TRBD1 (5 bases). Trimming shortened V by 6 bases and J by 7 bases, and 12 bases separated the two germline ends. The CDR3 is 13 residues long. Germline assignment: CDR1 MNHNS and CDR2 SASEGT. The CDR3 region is CASSGRGGEKLFF. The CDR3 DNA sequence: TGTGCCAGCAGCGGGAGGGGTGGTGAAAAACTGTTTTTT.

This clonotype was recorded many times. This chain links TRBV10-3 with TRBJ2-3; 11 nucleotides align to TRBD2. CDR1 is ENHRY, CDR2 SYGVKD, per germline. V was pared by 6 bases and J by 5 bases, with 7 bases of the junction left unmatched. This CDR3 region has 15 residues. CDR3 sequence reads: CAISQTSGSIDTQYF. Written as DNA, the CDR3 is TGTGCCATCAGCCAAACTAGCGGGAGTATAGATACGCAGTATTTT.

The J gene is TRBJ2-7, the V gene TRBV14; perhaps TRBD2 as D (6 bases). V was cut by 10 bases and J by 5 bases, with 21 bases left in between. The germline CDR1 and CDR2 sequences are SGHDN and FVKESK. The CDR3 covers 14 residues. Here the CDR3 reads CAILRDGSINEQYF. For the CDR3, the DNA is TGTGCCATCCTTCGGGACGGGAGTATTAACGAGCAGTACTTC.

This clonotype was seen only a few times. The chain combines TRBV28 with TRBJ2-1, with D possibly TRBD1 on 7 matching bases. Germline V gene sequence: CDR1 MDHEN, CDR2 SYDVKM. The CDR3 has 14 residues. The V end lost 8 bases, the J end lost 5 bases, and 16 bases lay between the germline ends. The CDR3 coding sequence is TGTGCCAGCGGGGGGCAGGGGGAGGACAATGAGCAGTTCTTC. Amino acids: CASGGQGEDNEQFF.

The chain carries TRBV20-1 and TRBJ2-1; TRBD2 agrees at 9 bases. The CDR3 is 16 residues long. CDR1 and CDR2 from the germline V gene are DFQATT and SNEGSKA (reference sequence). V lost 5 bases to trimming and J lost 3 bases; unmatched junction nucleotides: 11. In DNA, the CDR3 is TGCAGTGCTGGTGGGCCGGGACTAGCAAACTACAATGAGCAGTTCTTC. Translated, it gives CSAGGPGLANYNEQFF.

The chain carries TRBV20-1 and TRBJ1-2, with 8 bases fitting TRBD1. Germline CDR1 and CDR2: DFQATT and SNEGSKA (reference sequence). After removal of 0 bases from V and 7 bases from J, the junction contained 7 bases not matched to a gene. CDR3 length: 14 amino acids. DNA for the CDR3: TGCAGTGCTAGAGATGACAGGGGATTAGGTGGCTACACCTTC. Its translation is CSARDDRGLGGYTF.

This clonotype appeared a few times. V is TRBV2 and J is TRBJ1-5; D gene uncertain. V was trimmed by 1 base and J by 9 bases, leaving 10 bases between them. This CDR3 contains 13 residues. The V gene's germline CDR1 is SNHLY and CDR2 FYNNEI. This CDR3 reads CASSEGPFTPQHF. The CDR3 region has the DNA TGTGCCAGCAGTGAAGGCCCTTTCACGCCCCAGCATTTT.

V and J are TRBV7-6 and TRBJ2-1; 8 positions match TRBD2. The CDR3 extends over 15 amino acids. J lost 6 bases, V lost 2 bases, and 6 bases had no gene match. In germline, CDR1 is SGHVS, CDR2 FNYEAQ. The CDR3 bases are TGTGCCAGCAGCTTACCCGGGAGGGCCCCCAATGAGCAGTTCTTC. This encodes CASSLPGRAPNEQFF.

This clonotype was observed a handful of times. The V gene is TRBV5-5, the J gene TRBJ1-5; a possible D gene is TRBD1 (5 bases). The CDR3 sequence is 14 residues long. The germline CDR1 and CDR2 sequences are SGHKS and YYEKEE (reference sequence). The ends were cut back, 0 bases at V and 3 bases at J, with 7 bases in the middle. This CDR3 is CASSLVGANQPQHF. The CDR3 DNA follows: TGTGCCAGCAGCTTGGTAGGGGCCAATCAGCCCCAGCATTTT.

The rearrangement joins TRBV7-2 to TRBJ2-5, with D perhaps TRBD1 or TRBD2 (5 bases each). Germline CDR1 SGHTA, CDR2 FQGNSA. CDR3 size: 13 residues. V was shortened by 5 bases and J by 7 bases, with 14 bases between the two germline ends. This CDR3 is CASSRVGGGTQYF. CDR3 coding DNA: TGTGCCAGCAGCCGCGTTGGGGGTGGGACCCAGTACTTC.

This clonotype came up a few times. The CDR3 here is CSARRPRRNNEQFF. CDR3 DNA: TGCAGTGCTAGACGTCCCCGTCGAAACAATGAGCAGTTCTTC. The J gene is TRBJ2-1, the V gene TRBV20-1; D not resolved. The germline gives CDR1 DFQATT, CDR2 SNEGSKA (reference sequence). V was clipped by 2 bases and J by 5 bases, with 13 bases between them. The CDR3 has 14 residues.

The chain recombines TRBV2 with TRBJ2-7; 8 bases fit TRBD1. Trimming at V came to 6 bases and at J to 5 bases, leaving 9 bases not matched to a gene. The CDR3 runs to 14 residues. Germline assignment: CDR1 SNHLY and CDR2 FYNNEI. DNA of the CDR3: TGTGCCAGCAGAGAGGACAGGGTGGACCACGAGCAGTACTTC. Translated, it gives CASREDRVDHEQYF.